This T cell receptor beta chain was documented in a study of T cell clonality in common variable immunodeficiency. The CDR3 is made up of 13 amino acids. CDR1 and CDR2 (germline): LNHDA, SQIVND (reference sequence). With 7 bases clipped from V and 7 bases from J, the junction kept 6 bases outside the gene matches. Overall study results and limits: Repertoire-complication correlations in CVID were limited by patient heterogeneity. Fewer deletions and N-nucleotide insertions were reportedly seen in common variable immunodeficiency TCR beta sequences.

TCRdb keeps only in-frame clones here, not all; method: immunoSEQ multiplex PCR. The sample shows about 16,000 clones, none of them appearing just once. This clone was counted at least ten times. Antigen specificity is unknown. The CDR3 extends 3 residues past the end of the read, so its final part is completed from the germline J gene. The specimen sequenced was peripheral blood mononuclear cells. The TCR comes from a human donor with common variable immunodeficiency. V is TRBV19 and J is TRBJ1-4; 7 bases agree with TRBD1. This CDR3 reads CASKETGVEKLFF. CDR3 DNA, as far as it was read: TGTGCCAGTAAGGAAACAGGGGTTGAAAAA.